One sample yielded the 10 T cell receptor beta chains listed below, sequenced in a study of graft-versus-host responses after intestinal transplantation. Sequenced by immunoSEQ multiplex PCR; TCRdb stores in-frame clones only, minus some. The profile shows about 97,000 clones, around nine tenths of them singletons. This sample comprised PBMCs, obtained about 450 days after intestinal transplant. The receptors were gathered from a human patient who received an intestinal transplant, so some T cells may come from the graft donor.

This clone was recorded only once. V and J are TRBV5-6 and TRBJ2-4; D possibly corresponds to TRBD2 (6 bases). Germline V gives CDR1 SGHDT, CDR2 YYEEEE. The ends were cut back, 0 bases at V and 0 bases at J, with 10 bases in the middle. The CDR3 is 16 amino acids. The CDR3 nucleotides read TGTGCCAGCAGCTTGGAAGGGAGGTTAGCCAAAAACATTCAGTACTTC. It translates to CASSLEGRLAKNIQYF.

The rearrangement joins TRBV18 to TRBJ1-2; D gene unclear. There are 14 residues in the CDR3. Trimming removed 2 bases at V and 3 bases at J, with 10 bases between. Germline CDR1 is KGHSH and CDR2 is LQKENI. CDR3 residues: CASSPSRRDYGYTF. CDR3 sequence (DNA): TGTGCCAGCTCACCATCCCGGCGGGACTATGGCTACACCTTC.

This rearrangement joins TRBV11-2 to TRBJ1-5; D is uncertain. The CDR3 is made up of 13 amino acids. V was clipped by 0 bases and J by 5 bases, with 5 bases between them. Germline lookup yields CDR1 SGHAT and CDR2 FQNNGV. DNA of the CDR3: TGTGCCAGCAGCTTAGATCGGGATCAGCCCCAGCATTTT. It encodes CASSLDRDQPQHF.

This clone was detected only once. The chain combines TRBV5-6 with TRBJ1-2; 10 bases agree with TRBD1. This CDR3 has 19 amino acids. V dropped 0 bases and J dropped 4; count of bases not matched to a gene: 15. CDR1 and CDR2 (germline): SGHDT, YYEEEE. The CDR3 reads CASSLGILLGGQGVYGYTF. The CDR3 nucleotides read TGTGCCAGCAGCTTGGGGATCCTTTTAGGAGGACAGGGGGTCTATGGCTACACCTTC.

The CDR3 reads CASSVGFGGETQYF. Here the CDR3 DNA reads TGTGCCAGCAGCGTAGGTTTCGGTGGAGAGACCCAGTACTTC. This chain joins TRBV9 and TRBJ2-5; D not resolved. The CDR3 has 14 amino acids. Germline CDR1 is SGDLS and CDR2 is YYNGEE. V dropped 0 bases and J dropped 4 bases, with 10 bases sitting between them.

CDR3 region: CASSFGAGAYEQYF. The CDR3 DNA follows: TGTGCCAGCAGCTTTGGAGCGGGGGCCTACGAGCAGTACTTC. V and J are TRBV7-6 and TRBJ2-7; 8 bases are a match to TRBD2. The V gene end was trimmed by 3 bases and the J gene end by 2 bases; junction bases not matched to a gene: 3. CDR1 is SGHVS, CDR2 FNYEAQ, per germline. The CDR3 contains 14 residues.

J is TRBJ2-5 and V is TRBV9; no clear D. Trimming cost V 0 bases and J 1 base, with 10 bases left between them. The CDR3 loop spans 15 amino acids. CDR1 and CDR2 from the germline V gene are SGDLS and YYNGEE. Written as DNA, the CDR3 is TGTGCCAGCAGCGTAGGCTATGGCGGCCAAGAGACCCAGTACTTC. Translation gives CASSVGYGGQETQYF.

The V gene is TRBV25-1, the J gene TRBJ1-4; 9 bases match TRBD1. The CDR3 sequence is 15 residues long. Germline CDR1 and CDR2: MGHDK and SYGVNS. The trim removed 5 bases at V and 2 bases at J, leaving 3 bases unmatched. CDR3 DNA sequence: TGTGCCAGCAGTCGGACAGGGGCGACTAATGAAAAACTGTTTTTT. Its protein product is CASSRTGATNEKLFF.

This chain links TRBV4-1 with TRBJ1-2; 9 nucleotides match TRBD1. In germline, CDR1 is MGHRA, CDR2 YSYEKL. Trimming removed 4 bases from V and 8 bases from J; junction bases left unmatched: 8. This CDR3 is 14 amino acids long. CDR3 residues: CASSPDRDREGYTF. The CDR3 nucleotides are TGCGCCAGCAGCCCGGACCGGGACAGGGAAGGCTACACCTTC.

This chain uses TRBV6-6 with TRBJ1-5; D not certain. V lost 2 bases, J lost 0 bases, and 8 bases lay in between. Germline assignment: CDR1 MNHNY and CDR2 SVGAGI (reference sequence). The CDR3 covers 15 residues. Here the CDR3 DNA reads TGTGCCAGCAGTTACATAGACCCTAGCAATCAGCCCCAGCATTTT. It encodes CASSYIDPSNQPQHF.